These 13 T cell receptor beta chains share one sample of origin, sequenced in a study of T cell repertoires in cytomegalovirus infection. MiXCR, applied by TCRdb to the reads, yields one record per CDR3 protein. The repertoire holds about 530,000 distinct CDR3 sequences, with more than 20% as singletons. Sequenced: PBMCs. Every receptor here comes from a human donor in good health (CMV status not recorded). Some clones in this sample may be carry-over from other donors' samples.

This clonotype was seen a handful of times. In DNA form, the CDR3 reads TGTGCCAGCAGCTTCCCACAGAACTCTGGAAACACCATATATTTT. Amino acid sequence: CASSFPQNSGNTIYF. The chain couples TRBV7-2 to TRBJ1-3; D is unresolved. The CDR3 is made up of 15 amino acids. CDR1 is SGHTA, CDR2 FQGNSA, per germline. V shed 3 bases and J shed 0 bases, with 9 bases lying between them.

The chain's CDR3 is CASSLTERHNEQFF. The CDR3 bases are TGTGCCAGCAGCTTAACGGAGCGTCATAATGAGCAGTTCTTC. The chain recombines TRBV7-9 with TRBJ2-1; no clear D gene. CDR3 length: 14 amino acids. Germline CDR1 is SEHNR and CDR2 is FQNEAQ (reference sequence). Trimming pared 2 bases from V and 7 bases from J, leaving 12 bases between.

The CDR3, as DNA: TGCGCCAGCAGCTTGCAAGGACAGGGAGGAGGAGAGACCCAGTACTTC. This encodes CASSLQGQGGGETQYF. The genes are TRBV5-1 and TRBJ2-5; 8 bases agree with TRBD1. CDR3 length: 16 residues. Trimming at V came to 1 base and at J to 4 bases, leaving 9 bases not matched to a gene. Per the germline V gene, CDR1 is SGHRS and CDR2 is YFSETQ.

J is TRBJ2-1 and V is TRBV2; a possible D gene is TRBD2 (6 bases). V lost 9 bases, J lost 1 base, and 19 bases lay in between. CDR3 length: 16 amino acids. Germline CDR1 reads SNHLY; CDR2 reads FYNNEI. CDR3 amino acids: CARIKGSGESYNEQFF. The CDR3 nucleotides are TGTGCCAGGATTAAGGGGTCGGGAGAGTCCTACAATGAGCAGTTCTTC.

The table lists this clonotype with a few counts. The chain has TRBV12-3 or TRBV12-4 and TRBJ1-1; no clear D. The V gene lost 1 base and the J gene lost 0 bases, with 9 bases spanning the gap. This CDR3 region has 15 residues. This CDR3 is CASSLGTGLNTEAFF. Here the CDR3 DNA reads TGTGCCAGCAGTTTAGGGACGGGCCTGAACACTGAAGCTTTCTTT.

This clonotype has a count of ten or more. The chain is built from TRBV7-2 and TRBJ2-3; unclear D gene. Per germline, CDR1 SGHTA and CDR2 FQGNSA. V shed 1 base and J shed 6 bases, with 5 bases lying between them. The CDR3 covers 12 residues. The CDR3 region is CASSLVRDTQYF. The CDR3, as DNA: TGTGCCAGCAGCTTAGTCCGCGATACGCAGTATTTT.

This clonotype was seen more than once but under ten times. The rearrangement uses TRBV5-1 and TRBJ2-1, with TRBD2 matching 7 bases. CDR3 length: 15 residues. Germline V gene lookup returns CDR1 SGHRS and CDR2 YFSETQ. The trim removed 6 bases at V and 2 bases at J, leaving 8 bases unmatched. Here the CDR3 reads CASTPESGAYNEQFF. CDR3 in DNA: TGCGCCAGCACCCCCGAGAGCGGGGCCTACAATGAGCAGTTCTTC.

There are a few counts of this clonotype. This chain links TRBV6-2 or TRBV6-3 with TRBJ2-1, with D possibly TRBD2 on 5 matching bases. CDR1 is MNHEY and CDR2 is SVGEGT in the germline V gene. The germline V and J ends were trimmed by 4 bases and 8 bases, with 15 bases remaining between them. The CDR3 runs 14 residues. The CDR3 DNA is TGTGCCAGCAGTTCTAGCCCCAGTATGTATGAGCAGTTCTTC. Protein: CASSSSPSMYEQFF.

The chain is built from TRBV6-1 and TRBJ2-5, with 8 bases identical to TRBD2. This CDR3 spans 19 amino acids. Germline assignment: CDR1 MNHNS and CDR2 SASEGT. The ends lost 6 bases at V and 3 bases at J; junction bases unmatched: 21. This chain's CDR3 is CASRPHGGARPSKEETQYF. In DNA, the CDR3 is TGTGCCAGCAGACCCCACGGGGGGGCGCGTCCCTCCAAAGAAGAGACCCAGTACTTC.

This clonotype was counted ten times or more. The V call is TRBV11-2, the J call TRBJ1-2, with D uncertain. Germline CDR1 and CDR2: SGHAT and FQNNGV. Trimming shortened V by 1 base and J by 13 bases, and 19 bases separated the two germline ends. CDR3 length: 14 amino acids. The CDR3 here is CASSLVQGPDYFTF. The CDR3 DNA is TGTGCCAGCAGCTTAGTCCAAGGACCAGATTACTTCACCTTC.

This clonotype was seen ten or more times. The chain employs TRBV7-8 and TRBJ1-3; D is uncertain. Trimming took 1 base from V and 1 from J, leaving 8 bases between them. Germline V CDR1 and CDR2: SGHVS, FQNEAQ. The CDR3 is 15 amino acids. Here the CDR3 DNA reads TGTGCCAGCAGCTTAGTTCGGGGTTCTGGAAACACCATATATTTT. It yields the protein CASSLVRGSGNTIYF.

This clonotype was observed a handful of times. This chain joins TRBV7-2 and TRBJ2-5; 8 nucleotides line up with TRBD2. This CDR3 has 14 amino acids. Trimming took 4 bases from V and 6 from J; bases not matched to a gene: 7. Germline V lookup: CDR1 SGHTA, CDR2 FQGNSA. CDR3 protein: CASSSLTGGKTQYF. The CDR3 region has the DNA TGTGCCAGCAGCTCCCTCACGGGAGGGAAGACCCAGTACTTC.

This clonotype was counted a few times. The CDR3 DNA is TGTGCCAGCAGCCCTAAAGGCAGCGGGAGAACCGGGGAGCTGTTTTTT. Protein product: CASSPKGSGRTGELFF. V and J are TRBV5-4 and TRBJ2-2, with 8 bases identical to TRBD2. The CDR3 is 16 amino acids. Trimming removed 4 bases from V and 5 bases from J; junction bases left unmatched: 10. The germline gives CDR1 SGHNT, CDR2 YYREEE (reference sequence).